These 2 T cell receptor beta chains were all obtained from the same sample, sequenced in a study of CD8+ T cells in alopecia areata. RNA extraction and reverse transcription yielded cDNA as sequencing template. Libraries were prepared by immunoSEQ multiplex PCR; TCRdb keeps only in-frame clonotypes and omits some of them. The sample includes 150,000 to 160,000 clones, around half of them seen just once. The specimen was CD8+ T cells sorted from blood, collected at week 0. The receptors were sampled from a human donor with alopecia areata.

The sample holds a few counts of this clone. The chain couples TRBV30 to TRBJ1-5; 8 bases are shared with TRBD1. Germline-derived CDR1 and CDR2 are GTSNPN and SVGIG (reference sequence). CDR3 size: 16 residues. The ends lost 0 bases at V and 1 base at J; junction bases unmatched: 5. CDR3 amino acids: CAWSVTGAQSNQPQHF. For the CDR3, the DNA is TGTGCCTGGAGTGTGACAGGGGCTCAGAGCAATCAGCCCCAGCATTTT.

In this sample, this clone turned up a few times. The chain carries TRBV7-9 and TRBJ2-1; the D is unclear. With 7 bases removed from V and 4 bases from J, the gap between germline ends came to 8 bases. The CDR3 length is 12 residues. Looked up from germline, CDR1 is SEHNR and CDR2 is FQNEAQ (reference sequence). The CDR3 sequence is CASTLGYNEQFF. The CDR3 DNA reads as TGTGCCAGCACCCTGGGGTACAATGAGCAGTTCTTC. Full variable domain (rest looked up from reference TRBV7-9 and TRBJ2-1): DTGVSQNPRHKITKRGQNVTFRCDPISEHNRLYWYRQTLGQGPEFLTYFQNEAQLEKSRLLSDRFSAERPKGSFSTLEIQRTEQGDSAMYLCASTLGYNEQFFGPGTRLTVL.